Each of the 6 T cell receptor beta chains below was sequenced from the same sample in a study of cytomegalovirus exposure and HLA in healthy donors. Amplification used 60 Vbeta primers and 13 Jbeta primers. The method was immunoSEQ multiplex PCR; TCRdb's version includes in-frame clones alone and lacks a portion of them. Of roughly 100,000 clones listed, around 61% are singletons. The sequencing sample was made of PBMCs. These receptors were taken from a woman between 45 and 65 years old in good health and CMV-seronegative.

This clone was counted only a few times. The gene calls are TRBV5-6 and TRBJ2-7; D perhaps matches TRBD1 (5 bases). Trimming shortened V by 5 bases and J by 3 bases, and 12 bases separated the two germline ends. Germline V gives CDR1 SGHDT, CDR2 YYEEEE. The CDR3 length is 13 residues. The CDR3 nucleotides read TGTGCCAGCAGACTGGGGCCTAACTACGAGCAGTACTTC. Its protein product is CASRLGPNYEQYF.

This clone was seen only a few times. V gene TRBV4-1 combines with J gene TRBJ2-3; TRBD2 agrees at 10 bases. With V trimmed by 1 base and J by 5 bases, 6 bases remained unmatched. The CDR3 covers 16 residues. CDR1 MGHRA and CDR2 YSYEKL come from the germline V gene. CDR3 in DNA: TGCGCCAGCAGCCAAGCCAGCGGGGGGGCCTTAGATACGCAGTATTTT. It is translated as CASSQASGGALDTQYF.

The CDR3 region is CASSTSSSRRHEQFF. The CDR3 DNA follows: TGTGCCAGCAGCACATCCAGTTCACGGCGGCATGAGCAGTTCTTC. The chain combines TRBV7-2 with TRBJ2-1, with D unresolved. The ends were cut back, 5 bases at V and 8 bases at J, with 19 bases in the middle. The CDR3 totals 15 residues. CDR1 and CDR2 (germline): SGHTA, FQGNSA.

This sequence joins TRBV18 and TRBJ2-7; TRBD2 is a possible D gene (5 bases). Trimming shortened V by 2 bases and J by 2 bases, and 13 bases separated the two germline ends. This CDR3 is built from 15 residues. Per germline, CDR1 KGHSH and CDR2 LQKENI. The CDR3 sequence: CASSPARLSTYEQYF. CDR3 DNA sequence: TGTGCCAGCTCACCAGCCCGACTATCTACCTACGAGCAGTACTTC.

The chain carries TRBV27 and TRBJ1-5; D gene unclear. The CDR3 is 15 amino acids. Per the germline V gene, CDR1 is MNHEY and CDR2 is SMNVEV (reference sequence). V lost 4 bases and J lost 0, with 10 bases in between. CDR3 coding DNA: TGTGCCAGCAGTTCCCTTCAGAATAGCAATCAGCCCCAGCATTTT. This encodes CASSSLQNSNQPQHF.

The CDR3 spells CAWRTSGGADTQYF. CDR3 in DNA: TGTGCCTGGAGAACTAGCGGGGGGGCCGATACGCAGTATTTT. This chain uses TRBV30 with TRBJ2-3, with 13 nucleotides matching TRBD2. CDR3 size: 14 residues. Germline V gives CDR1 GTSNPN, CDR2 SVGIG (reference sequence). V shed 3 bases and J 6 bases; nucleotides not matched to a gene: 3.